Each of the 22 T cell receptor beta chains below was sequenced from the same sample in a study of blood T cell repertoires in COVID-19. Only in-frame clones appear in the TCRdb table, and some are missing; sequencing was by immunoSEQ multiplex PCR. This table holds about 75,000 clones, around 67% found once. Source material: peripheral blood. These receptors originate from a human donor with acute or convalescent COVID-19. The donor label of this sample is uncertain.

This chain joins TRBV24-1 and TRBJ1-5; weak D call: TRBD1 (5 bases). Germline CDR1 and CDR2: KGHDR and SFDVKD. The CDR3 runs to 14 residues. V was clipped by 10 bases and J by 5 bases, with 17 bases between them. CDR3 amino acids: CATQDPKGDQPQHF. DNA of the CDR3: TGTGCCACGCAGGACCCCAAAGGGGATCAGCCCCAGCATTTT.

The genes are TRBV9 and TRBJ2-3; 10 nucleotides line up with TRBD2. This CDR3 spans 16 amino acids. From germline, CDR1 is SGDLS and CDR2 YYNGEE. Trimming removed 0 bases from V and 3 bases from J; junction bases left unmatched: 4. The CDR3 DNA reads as TGTGCCAGCAGCGTAGATAGCGGGAGGCTGACAGATACGCAGTATTTT. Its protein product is CASSVDSGRLTDTQYF.

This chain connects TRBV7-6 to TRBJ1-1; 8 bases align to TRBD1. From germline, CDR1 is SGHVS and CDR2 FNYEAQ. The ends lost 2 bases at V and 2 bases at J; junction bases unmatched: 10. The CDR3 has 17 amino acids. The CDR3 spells CASSLSRTGLGNTEAFF. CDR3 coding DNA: TGTGCCAGCAGCTTATCCCGGACAGGGCTTGGAAACACTGAAGCTTTCTTT.

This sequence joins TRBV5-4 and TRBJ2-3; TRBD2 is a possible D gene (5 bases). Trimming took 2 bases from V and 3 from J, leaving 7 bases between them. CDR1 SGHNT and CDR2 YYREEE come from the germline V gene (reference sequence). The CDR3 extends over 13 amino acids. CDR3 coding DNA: TGTGCCAGCAGCTTTGTAGCGACAGATACGCAGTATTTT. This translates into CASSFVATDTQYF.

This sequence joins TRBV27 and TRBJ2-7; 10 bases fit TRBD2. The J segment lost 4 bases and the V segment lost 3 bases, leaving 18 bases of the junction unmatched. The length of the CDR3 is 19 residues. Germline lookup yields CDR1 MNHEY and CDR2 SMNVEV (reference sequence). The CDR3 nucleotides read TGTGCCAGCAGTTTTGGAACTAGCGGGATATCTCCCTCTCGATACGAGCAGTACTTC. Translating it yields CASSFGTSGISPSRYEQYF.

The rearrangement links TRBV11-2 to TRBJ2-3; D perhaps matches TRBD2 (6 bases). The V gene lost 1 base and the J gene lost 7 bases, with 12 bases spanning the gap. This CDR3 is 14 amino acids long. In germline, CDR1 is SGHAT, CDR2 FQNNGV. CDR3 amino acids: CASSLAGGGNTQYF. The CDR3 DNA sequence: TGTGCCAGCAGCTTAGCCGGGGGTGGGAATACGCAGTATTTT.

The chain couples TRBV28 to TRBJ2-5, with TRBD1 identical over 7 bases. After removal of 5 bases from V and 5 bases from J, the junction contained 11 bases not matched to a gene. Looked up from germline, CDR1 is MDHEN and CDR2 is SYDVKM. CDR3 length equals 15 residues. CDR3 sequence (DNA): TGTGCCAGCAGTCTGCGAGGGGGCCGCGGTGAGACCCAGTACTTC. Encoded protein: CASSLRGGRGETQYF.

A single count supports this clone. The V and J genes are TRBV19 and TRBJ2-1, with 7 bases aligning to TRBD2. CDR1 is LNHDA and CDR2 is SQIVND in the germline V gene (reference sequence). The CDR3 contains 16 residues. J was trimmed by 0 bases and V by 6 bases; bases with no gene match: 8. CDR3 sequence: CASSPLGGVSYNEQFF. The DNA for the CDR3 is TGTGCCAGTAGCCCCCTGGGAGGGGTCTCCTACAATGAGCAGTTCTTC.

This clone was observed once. The CDR3 DNA reads as TGTGCCAGCAGTCCGCGACAGGGGCAGGATACGCAGTATTTT. The encoded protein is CASSPRQGQDTQYF. This rearrangement joins TRBV6-5 to TRBJ2-3, with 8 bases matching TRBD1. Trimming removed 5 bases from V and 6 bases from J; junction bases left unmatched: 7. The CDR3 totals 14 residues. Germline V gene sequence: CDR1 MNHEY, CDR2 SVGAGI.

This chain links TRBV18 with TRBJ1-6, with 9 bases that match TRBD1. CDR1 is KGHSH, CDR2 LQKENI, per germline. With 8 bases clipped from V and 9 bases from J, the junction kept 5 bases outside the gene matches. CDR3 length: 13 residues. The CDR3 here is CASRGQGGSPLHF. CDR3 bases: TGTGCCAGCAGGGGACAGGGTGGTTCACCCCTCCACTTT. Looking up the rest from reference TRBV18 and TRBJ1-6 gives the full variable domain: NAGVMQNPRHLVRRRGQEARLRCSPMKGHSHVYWYRQLPEEGLKFMVYLQKENIIDESGMPKERFSAEFPKEGPSILRIQQVVRGDSAAYFCASRGQGGSPLHFGNGTRLTVT.

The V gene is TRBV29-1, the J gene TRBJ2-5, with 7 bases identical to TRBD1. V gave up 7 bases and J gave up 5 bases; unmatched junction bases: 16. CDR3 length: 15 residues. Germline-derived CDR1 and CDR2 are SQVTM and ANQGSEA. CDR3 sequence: CSAPGQRAIGETQYF. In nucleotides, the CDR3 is TGCAGCGCCCCGGGACAGAGGGCGATAGGGGAGACCCAGTACTTC.

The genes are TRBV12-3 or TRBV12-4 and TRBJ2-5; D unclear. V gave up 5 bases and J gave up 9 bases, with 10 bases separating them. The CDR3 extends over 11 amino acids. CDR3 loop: CASSPESSQYF. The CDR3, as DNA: TGTGCCAGCAGTCCCGAGAGTTCCCAGTACTTC.

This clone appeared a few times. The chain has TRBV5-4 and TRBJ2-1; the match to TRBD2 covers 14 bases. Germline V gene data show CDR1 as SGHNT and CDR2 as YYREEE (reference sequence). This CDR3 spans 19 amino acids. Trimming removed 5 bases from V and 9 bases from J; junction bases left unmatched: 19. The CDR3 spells CASRPGLAGGLGLSSEQFF. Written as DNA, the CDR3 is TGTGCCAGCAGACCTGGACTAGCGGGGGGATTGGGTTTGAGCAGTGAGCAGTTCTTC.

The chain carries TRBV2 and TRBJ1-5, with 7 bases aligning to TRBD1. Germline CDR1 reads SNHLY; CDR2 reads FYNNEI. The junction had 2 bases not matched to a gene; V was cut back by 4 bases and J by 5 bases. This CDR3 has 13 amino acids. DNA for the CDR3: TGTGCCAGCAGTGCCAGGGGGGATCAGCCCCAGCATTTT. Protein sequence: CASSARGDQPQHF. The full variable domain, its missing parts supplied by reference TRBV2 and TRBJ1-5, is EPEVTQTPSHQVTQMGQEVILRCVPISNHLYFYWYRQILGQKVEFLVSFYNNEISEKSEIFDDQFSVERPDGSNFTLKIRSTKLEDSAMYFCASSARGDQPQHFGDGTRLSIL.

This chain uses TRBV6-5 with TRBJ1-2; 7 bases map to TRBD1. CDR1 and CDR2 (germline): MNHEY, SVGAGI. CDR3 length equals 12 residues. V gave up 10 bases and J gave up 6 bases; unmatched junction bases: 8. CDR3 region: CATRQGSHGYTF. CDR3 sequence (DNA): TGTGCCACCCGACAGGGCTCTCATGGCTACACCTTC.

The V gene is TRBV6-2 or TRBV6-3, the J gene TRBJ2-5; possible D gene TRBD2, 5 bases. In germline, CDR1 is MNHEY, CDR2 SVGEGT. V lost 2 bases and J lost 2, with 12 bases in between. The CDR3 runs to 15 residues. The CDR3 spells CASSYKGLPQETQYF. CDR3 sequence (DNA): TGTGCCAGCAGTTACAAAGGACTGCCACAAGAGACCCAGTACTTC.

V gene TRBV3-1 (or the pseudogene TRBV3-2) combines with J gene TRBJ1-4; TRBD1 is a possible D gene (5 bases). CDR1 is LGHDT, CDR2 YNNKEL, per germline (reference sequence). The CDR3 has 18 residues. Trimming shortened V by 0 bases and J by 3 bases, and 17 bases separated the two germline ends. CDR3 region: CASSQDRAGIIPNEKLFF. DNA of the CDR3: TGTGCCAGCAGCCAAGATCGGGCAGGGATTATTCCTAATGAAAAACTGTTTTTT.

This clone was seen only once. CDR3 nucleotides: TGTGCCAGTAGTATAGATCTTTTTAGAGGACAGGGCCTTCTAGCCAAAAACATTCAGTACTTC. Its translation is CASSIDLFRGQGLLAKNIQYF. The chain recombines TRBV19 with TRBJ2-4, with TRBD1 identical over 8 bases. V trimming: 0 bases; J trimming: 0 bases; junction bases outside the gene matches: 16. The CDR3 spans 21 residues. The germline V gene has CDR1 LNHDA and CDR2 SQIVND (reference sequence). Together with reference TRBV19 and TRBJ2-4, the CDR3 gives the full variable domain: DGGITQSPKYLFRKEGQNVTLSCEQNLNHDAMYWYRQDPGQGLRLIYYSQIVNDFQKGDIAEGYSVSREKKESFPLTVTSAQKNPTAFYLCASSIDLFRGQGLLAKNIQYFGAGTRLSVL.

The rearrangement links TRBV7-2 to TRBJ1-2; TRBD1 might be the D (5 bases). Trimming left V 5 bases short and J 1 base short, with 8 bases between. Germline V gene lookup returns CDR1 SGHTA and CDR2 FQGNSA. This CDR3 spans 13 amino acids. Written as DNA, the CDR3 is TGTGCCAGCAGCCTGACAGTTAACTATGGCTACACCTTC. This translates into CASSLTVNYGYTF.

The CDR3 coding sequence is TGTGCCAGCAGTTACGCGGCAGGGAGGGGCGAGCAGTACTTC. Protein product: CASSYAAGRGEQYF. V is TRBV6-5 and J is TRBJ2-7; 7 bases line up with TRBD2. J gave up 6 bases and V 2 bases, and 7 bases lay outside the gene matches. The CDR3 is made up of 14 amino acids. CDR1 and CDR2 from the germline V gene are MNHEY and SVGAGI.

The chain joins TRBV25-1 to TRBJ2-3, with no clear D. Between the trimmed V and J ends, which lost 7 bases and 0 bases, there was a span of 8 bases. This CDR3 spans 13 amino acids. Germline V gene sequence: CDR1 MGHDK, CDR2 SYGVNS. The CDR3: CASTVSSTDTQYF. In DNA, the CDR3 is TGTGCCAGCACCGTCAGTAGCACAGATACGCAGTATTTT.

DNA for the CDR3: TGTGCCAGCAGCCCAAGTCGGACAGGGAGCACTGAAGCTTTCTTT. It specifies CASSPSRTGSTEAFF. The chain combines TRBV5-4 with TRBJ1-1; 8 bases align to TRBD1. Germline CDR1 reads SGHNT; CDR2 reads YYREEE (reference sequence). V shed 4 bases and J 4 bases; nucleotides not matched to a gene: 9. The CDR3 runs to 15 residues.